The 32 T cell receptor beta chains presented below share a single source sample, sequenced in a study of T cell responses to AZD1222 COVID-19 vaccine. Generated by immunoSEQ multiplex PCR, the TCRdb table keeps only in-frame clones and is missing some. The table includes 140,000 to 150,000 clones, 90% to 95% detected once. Sequences were derived from peripheral blood, sampled on day 0 of MenACWY control vaccination. The receptors shown here come from an adult in good health.

The genes are TRBV7-3 and TRBJ2-1; D is possibly TRBD1 or TRBD2 (5 bases each). V was pared by 4 bases and J by 9 bases, with 13 bases between. CDR1 and CDR2 (germline): SGHTA, FQGTGA. The CDR3 runs to 13 residues. This CDR3 is CASSWDGNGEQFF. Written as DNA, the CDR3 is TGTGCCAGCAGCTGGGACGGGAACGGTGAGCAGTTCTTC.

The V gene is TRBV19, the J gene TRBJ2-1; 8 nucleotides agree with TRBD2. Looked up from germline, CDR1 is LNHDA and CDR2 is SQIVND (reference sequence). The CDR3 covers 16 residues. V lost 0 bases, J lost 2 bases, and 3 bases stayed unmatched. The CDR3 nucleotides are TGTGCCAGTAGTATAGAGGGGCGGGGGGCCTACAATGAGCAGTTCTTC. This codes for CASSIEGRGAYNEQFF.

This clone was counted a few times. J is TRBJ1-6 and V is TRBV10-3, with 7 bases matching TRBD1. J lost 7 bases, V lost 1 base, and 4 bases had no gene match. CDR3 length: 15 amino acids. Germline values: CDR1 ENHRY, CDR2 SYGVKD. The CDR3 protein is CAISEYEGANSPLHF. The CDR3 nucleotides read TGTGCCATCAGTGAGTACGAGGGGGCGAATTCACCCCTCCACTTT.

The V gene is TRBV9, the J gene TRBJ1-1; D gene unclear. Looked up from germline, CDR1 is SGDLS and CDR2 is YYNGEE. Trimming cost V 0 bases and J 4 bases, with 16 bases left between them. The CDR3 runs 16 residues. The chain's CDR3 is CASSVAAEPRGTEAFF. The CDR3 DNA sequence: TGTGCCAGCAGCGTAGCGGCCGAACCCCGGGGCACTGAAGCTTTCTTT. Based on the CDR3 plus reference TRBV9 and TRBJ1-1, the full variable domain is DSGVTQTPKHLITATGQRVTLRCSPRSGDLSVYWYQQSLDQGLQFLIQYYNGEERAKGNILERFSAQQFPDLHSELNLSSLELGDSALYFCASSVAAEPRGTEAFFGQGTRLTVV.

The chain links TRBV7-8 to TRBJ1-5, with D possibly being TRBD1 (6 bases). Between the trimmed V and J ends, which lost 5 bases and 5 bases, there was a span of 10 bases. In germline, CDR1 is SGHVS, CDR2 FQNEAQ. The CDR3 extends over 13 amino acids. CDR3 in DNA: TGTGCCAGCAGCCACAGGGAATATCAGCCCCAGCATTTT. Translated, it gives CASSHREYQPQHF.

This chain uses TRBV18 with TRBJ1-5, with D tentatively TRBD1 (6 bases). Germline V gene lookup returns CDR1 KGHSH and CDR2 LQKENI. The V end lost 5 bases, the J end lost 3 bases, and 14 bases lay between the germline ends. The CDR3 covers 15 residues. The CDR3 DNA follows: TGTGCCAGCTCAACCGGGGGGGCCCTCAATCAGCCCCAGCATTTT. This codes for CASSTGGALNQPQHF.

This chain links TRBV11-2 with TRBJ2-2, with D uncertain. Trimming pared 7 bases from V and 5 bases from J, leaving 8 bases between. The CDR3 contains 12 residues. Germline V gives CDR1 SGHAT, CDR2 FQNNGV. This CDR3 reads CASTSWTGELFF. In nucleotides, the CDR3 is TGTGCCAGCACCTCCTGGACCGGGGAGCTGTTTTTT.

The chain is built from TRBV27 and TRBJ1-6, with 7 bases fitting TRBD1. Germline V gene sequence: CDR1 MNHEY, CDR2 SMNVEV (reference sequence). This CDR3 has 15 amino acids. With 0 bases clipped from V and 6 bases from J, the junction kept 2 bases outside the gene matches. The CDR3 nucleotides read TGTGCCAGCAGTTTATCTAGGGGGCTTAATTCACCCCTCCACTTT. It translates to CASSLSRGLNSPLHF.

This clone has just one count. Here the CDR3 DNA reads TGTGCCAGCAGCCAAGTTACGGGACTAGCGATAGGAGATACGCAGTATTTT. Protein: CASSQVTGLAIGDTQYF. The genes are TRBV3-1 (or the pseudogene TRBV3-2) and TRBJ2-3; 10 nucleotides line up with TRBD2. Germline loops: CDR1 LGHDT, CDR2 YNNKEL (reference sequence). The CDR3 extends over 17 amino acids. V lost 1 base to trimming and J lost 5 bases; unmatched junction nucleotides: 9.

The chain links TRBV7-2 to TRBJ1-3, with D tentatively TRBD1 (6 bases). The CDR3 consists of 15 residues. Germline V gene data show CDR1 as SGHTA and CDR2 as FQGNSA. Trimming took off 1 base at V and 4 bases at J, with 11 bases between the two ends. CDR3 in amino acids: CASSLVGGQGNTIYF. CDR3 nucleotide sequence: TGTGCCAGCAGCTTAGTGGGGGGGCAAGGAAACACCATATATTTT.

This chain links TRBV7-9 with TRBJ1-2; 7 bases map to TRBD1. The V gene's germline CDR1 is SEHNR and CDR2 FQNEAQ (reference sequence). This CDR3 has 14 amino acids. The V gene end was trimmed by 1 base and the J gene end by 3 bases; junction bases not matched to a gene: 2. CDR3 coding DNA: TGTGCCAGCAGCTTAGTGGGGACAGACTATGGCTACACCTTC. Protein product: CASSLVGTDYGYTF.

The rearrangement uses TRBV5-1 and TRBJ2-7, with D perhaps given as TRBD1 or TRBD2 (5 bases each). CDR1 is SGHRS and CDR2 is YFSETQ in the germline V gene. The V gene lost 2 bases and the J gene lost 4 bases, with 13 bases spanning the gap. The CDR3 has 14 amino acids. CDR3 coding DNA: TGCGCCAGCAGCTTACGAGGGGCAAGGTACGAGCAGTACTTC. Amino acid sequence: CASSLRGARYEQYF.

The chain is built from TRBV28 and TRBJ1-1; maybe TRBD1 (6 bases). V was trimmed by 5 bases and J by 5 bases, leaving 18 bases between them. CDR1 is MDHEN and CDR2 is SYDVKM in the germline V gene. This CDR3 has 15 amino acids. The CDR3 DNA reads as TGTGCCAGCAGTCCCGTCCAGGGGAGGGGGACTGAAGCTTTCTTT. Its translation is CASSPVQGRGTEAFF.

The chain couples TRBV9 to TRBJ1-6; TRBD1 matches 7 bases. CDR1 is SGDLS and CDR2 is YYNGEE in the germline V gene. V gave up 4 bases and J gave up 3 bases; unmatched junction bases: 4. CDR3 length: 15 amino acids. Here the CDR3 reads CASSPRDSYNSPLHF. The CDR3 DNA is TGTGCCAGCAGCCCCCGGGACAGCTATAATTCACCCCTCCACTTT. Together with reference TRBV9 and TRBJ1-6, the CDR3 gives the full variable domain: DSGVTQTPKHLITATGQRVTLRCSPRSGDLSVYWYQQSLDQGLQFLIQYYNGEERAKGNILERFSAQQFPDLHSELNLSSLELGDSALYFCASSPRDSYNSPLHFGNGTRLTVT.

CDR3 residues: CASSYGTALYEQYF. The CDR3 DNA is TGTGCCAGCAGCTACGGGACAGCCCTCTACGAGCAGTACTTC. V is TRBV3-1 (or the pseudogene TRBV3-2) and J is TRBJ2-7, with 7 positions matching TRBD1. There are 14 residues in the CDR3. After removal of 5 bases from V and 3 bases from J, the junction contained 7 bases not matched to a gene. CDR1 LGHDT and CDR2 YNNKEL come from the germline V gene (reference sequence).

The CDR3 DNA is TGTGCCAGCAGTTGGGCCCGCACCATATATTTT. Amino acids: CASSWARTIYF. This chain joins TRBV28 and TRBJ1-3; D is unresolved. CDR1 MDHEN and CDR2 SYDVKM come from the germline V gene. The V and J ends lost 4 bases and 9 bases respectively, with 7 bases between them. The CDR3 runs 11 residues.

This clone was seen just once. This chain links TRBV19 with TRBJ2-1, with TRBD2 identical over 8 bases. V lost 5 bases, J lost 7 bases, and 16 bases stayed unmatched. Germline-derived CDR1 and CDR2 are LNHDA and SQIVND (reference sequence). The CDR3 consists of 17 residues. CDR3 nucleotides: TGTGCCAGTAGTGATAGAGAGAGCGGGGGAGTCAGAAATGAGCAGTTCTTC. It is translated as CASSDRESGGVRNEQFF.

The rearrangement links TRBV3-1 (or the pseudogene TRBV3-2) to TRBJ1-3, with TRBD1 as a possible D gene (5 bases). Per the germline V gene, CDR1 is LGHDT and CDR2 is YNNKEL (reference sequence). Trimming cost V 4 bases and J 4 bases, with 17 bases left between them. There are 16 residues in the CDR3. The CDR3 is CASSRTVQGSGNTIYF. The CDR3 bases are TGTGCCAGCAGCCGCACGGTTCAGGGTTCGGGAAACACCATATATTTT.

This sequence joins TRBV28 and TRBJ2-3; maybe TRBD1 (5 bases). Trimming stripped 3 bases from V and 2 bases from J, with 9 bases between. Germline V gene sequence: CDR1 MDHEN, CDR2 SYDVKM. The CDR3 sequence is 14 residues long. The CDR3 loop is CASSFQGLTDTQYF. CDR3 DNA sequence: TGTGCCAGCAGTTTCCAGGGCCTCACAGATACGCAGTATTTT.

The chain is built from TRBV5-1 and TRBJ2-1; D not resolved. Trimming shortened V by 0 bases and J by 5 bases, and 15 bases separated the two germline ends. Germline assignment: CDR1 SGHRS and CDR2 YFSETQ. This CDR3 spans 16 amino acids. The CDR3 DNA is TGCGCCAGCAGCTTGGGGGTAATGAGGCCGAACAATGAGCAGTTCTTC. Protein product: CASSLGVMRPNNEQFF. The full variable domain, in which reference TRBV5-1 and TRBJ2-1 provide the parts outside the CDR3, is KAGVTQTPRYLIKTRGQQVTLSCSPISGHRSVSWYQQTPGQGLQFLFEYFSETQRNKGNFPGRFSGRQFSNSRSEMNVSTLELGDSALYLCASSLGVMRPNNEQFFGPGTRLTVL.

The genes are TRBV5-6 and TRBJ1-2; TRBD1 agrees at 7 bases. This CDR3 is 15 amino acids long. CDR1 is SGHDT, CDR2 YYEEEE, per germline. V lost 5 bases to trimming and J lost 8 bases; unmatched junction nucleotides: 15. The CDR3 region has the DNA TGTGCCAGCAGTCCAATATCCGAAGGGGGCAGCGGCTACACCTTC. The encoded protein is CASSPISEGGSGYTF.

The rearrangement joins TRBV7-9 to TRBJ1-1; the match to TRBD1 covers 7 bases. The CDR3 contains 14 residues. The germline V gene encodes CDR1 SEHNR and CDR2 FQNEAQ (reference sequence). Germline trimming cut 5 bases from V and 0 bases from J; bases unmatched to any gene: 3. CDR3 in DNA: TGTGCCAGCAGCCCGACAGGGTTGAACACTGAAGCTTTCTTT. Its protein product is CASSPTGLNTEAFF.

This chain connects TRBV4-2 to TRBJ2-1, with 9 bases identical to TRBD2. The length of the CDR3 is 18 residues. CDR1 LGHNA and CDR2 YNFKEQ come from the germline V gene. Trimming removed 1 base from V and 7 bases from J; junction bases left unmatched: 14. CDR3 protein: CASSQAPLTRGGTNEQFF. In DNA form, the CDR3 reads TGTGCCAGCAGCCAAGCCCCTTTAACGCGGGGGGGCACAAATGAGCAGTTCTTC.

The chain uses TRBV15 and TRBJ1-2; maybe TRBD1 (5 bases). Between the trimmed V and J ends, which lost 1 base and 4 bases, there was a span of 13 bases. CDR3 size: 15 residues. Germline CDR1 is LNHNV and CDR2 is YYDKDF (reference sequence). In DNA form, the CDR3 reads TGTGCCACCAGCAGAGTGGGGGTTAGGAGCTATGGCTACACCTTC. As protein: CATSRVGVRSYGYTF.

V usage is TRBV6-2 or TRBV6-3 and J usage is TRBJ1-3; D might be TRBD1 (6 bases). CDR3 size: 16 residues. The germline V gene encodes CDR1 MNHEY and CDR2 SVGEGT. Trimming left V 3 bases short and J 0 bases short, with 12 bases between. As DNA, the CDR3 is TGTGCCAGCAGTTATGGGGGCAGCCTCTCTGGAAACACCATATATTTT. Protein sequence: CASSYGGSLSGNTIYF.

The rearrangement uses TRBV4-1 and TRBJ1-4; no firm D call. CDR1 is MGHRA and CDR2 is YSYEKL in the germline V gene. The CDR3 contains 15 residues. V was shortened by 0 bases and J by 7 bases, with 12 bases between the two germline ends. In DNA form, the CDR3 reads TGCGCCAGCAGCCAAGATAGGAGGGAGGCTGAAAAACTGTTTTTT. Translated, it gives CASSQDRREAEKLFF.

This rearrangement joins TRBV7-2 to TRBJ2-7; 7 bases are shared with TRBD1. Germline CDR1 and CDR2: SGHTA and FQGNSA. Unmatched junction bases numbered 5, after V lost 0 bases and J lost 3 bases. The CDR3 is 15 residues long. CDR3 sequence reads: CASSLARQGYYEQYF. The CDR3 coding sequence is TGTGCCAGCAGCTTAGCAAGACAGGGCTACTACGAGCAGTACTTC.

This rearrangement joins TRBV2 to TRBJ1-5, with unresolved D. The CDR3 loop spans 14 amino acids. CDR1 and CDR2 (germline): SNHLY, FYNNEI. V lost 3 bases and J lost 5, with 11 bases in between. CDR3 sequence reads: CASSETGPHQPQHF. CDR3 coding DNA: TGTGCCAGCAGTGAGACGGGCCCGCATCAGCCCCAGCATTTT.

The rearrangement uses TRBV10-2 and TRBJ1-1, with a tentative D call TRBD1 (6 bases). The CDR3 has 14 residues. CDR1 is WSHSY, CDR2 SAAADI, per germline. V was pared by 6 bases and J by 1 base, with 12 bases between. CDR3 in amino acids: CASSGRGRNTEAFF. CDR3 nucleotide sequence: TGCGCCAGCAGCGGCAGGGGAAGGAACACTGAAGCTTTCTTT.

V usage is TRBV6-4 and J usage is TRBJ2-2; the D is unclear. Germline V gene data show CDR1 as MRHNA and CDR2 as SNTAGT. Trimming pared 4 bases from V and 1 base from J, leaving 10 bases between. The CDR3 runs to 15 residues. The DNA for the CDR3 is TGTGCCAGCAGTGTCAGTAACCAGAACACCGGGGAGCTGTTTTTT. This translates into CASSVSNQNTGELFF.

Of note for this clone: The sample carries other DNA sequences with the same CDR3. The J gene is TRBJ1-1, the V gene TRBV9; possible D gene TRBD1, 6 bases. Germline lookup yields CDR1 SGDLS and CDR2 YYNGEE. This CDR3 is 14 amino acids long. V was pared by 0 bases and J by 1 base, with 7 bases between. The CDR3 DNA sequence: TGTGCCAGCAGCGTAGGGACAGCGAACACTGAAGCTTTCTTT. Encoded protein: CASSVGTANTEAFF.

The chain couples TRBV7-2 to TRBJ2-2, with D maybe TRBD1 (7 bases). This CDR3 is built from 14 residues. The germline V gene has CDR1 SGHTA and CDR2 FQGNSA. V was cut by 4 bases and J by 6 bases, with 12 bases left in between. The CDR3 region is CASSSTGRSGELFF. The CDR3 DNA sequence: TGTGCCAGCAGCTCGACAGGGAGGTCCGGGGAGCTGTTTTTT.